This T cell receptor beta chain was profiled in a study of blood T cell repertoires in COVID-19. Study-wide background: Whether acute or convalescent, the COVID-19 samples came from the United States, Italy and Spain. In each case, the material was cDNA or gDNA derived from T cells, B-cell-depleted T cells, or PBMCs.

Per the authors' pipeline: By means of reference gene primer amplification, nucleated cell counts were estimated. The assay was immunoSEQ multiplex PCR, and TCRdb's table has in-frame clones only and misses some. For V, J and clone size, that table is used; D and trimming come from the DNA. The sample gives about 210,000 clones, 65% to 90% of which show up once; approximately 10% is in the top ten. This CDR3 comprises 17 residues. After removal of 5 bases from V and 6 bases from J, the junction contained 9 bases not matched to a gene. CDR1 is SGHVS and CDR2 is FQNEAQ in the germline V gene. Material for sequencing was peripheral blood. This TCR came from a man aged 50-60 years with active or convalescent COVID-19. The rearrangement links TRBV7-8 to TRBJ2-1; the match to TRBD2 covers 14 bases. CDR3 amino acids: CASSPGLAGGEANEQFF. The CDR3 DNA reads as TGTGCCAGCAGCCCTGGACTAGCGGGAGGTGAGGCCAATGAGCAGTTCTTC.